The 2 T cell receptor beta chains presented below share a single source sample, sequenced in a study of T cell clonality in common variable immunodeficiency (dated by TCRdb to 2013 to 2016). The method was the immunoSEQ multiplex PCR assay. In its TCRdb copy, this immuneACCESS table keeps in-frame sequences only and misses some clones. Where compared with another copy, unresolved V genes explain less than half of these, and the others have no known cause. The sample features 40,000 to 45,000 clones, and none is a singleton. Together, the top ten hold 1.3% to 1.5% of the sample. Specimen: peripheral blood mononuclear cells. The receptors originated from a person aged 18-70 years in good health.

Of note for this clone: The read terminates 3 residues ahead of where the CDR3 ends, so the germline J gene completes it. The chain is built from TRBV2 and TRBJ2-2; 7 nucleotides match TRBD1. Per germline, CDR1 SNHLY and CDR2 FYNNEI. CDR3 length equals 13 residues. The CDR3 protein is CASSEDLTGRLFF. The CDR3 DNA, read in part, is TGTGCCAGCAGTGAAGACCTGACAGGGAGG.

The sample holds many counts of this clone. Read data end 3 residues before the CDR3 end; the end is taken from the germline J gene. The chain is built from TRBV30 and TRBJ2-3, with 10 bases matching TRBD2. The CDR3 consists of 16 residues. V trimming: 0 bases; J trimming: 4 bases; junction bases outside the gene matches: 7. Germline loops: CDR1 GTSNPN, CDR2 SVGIG (reference sequence). The CDR3 is CAWSVLAGAWSDTQYF. Incomplete CDR3 DNA: TGTGCCTGGAGTGTCCTAGCGGGAGCTTGGTCAGATACG.